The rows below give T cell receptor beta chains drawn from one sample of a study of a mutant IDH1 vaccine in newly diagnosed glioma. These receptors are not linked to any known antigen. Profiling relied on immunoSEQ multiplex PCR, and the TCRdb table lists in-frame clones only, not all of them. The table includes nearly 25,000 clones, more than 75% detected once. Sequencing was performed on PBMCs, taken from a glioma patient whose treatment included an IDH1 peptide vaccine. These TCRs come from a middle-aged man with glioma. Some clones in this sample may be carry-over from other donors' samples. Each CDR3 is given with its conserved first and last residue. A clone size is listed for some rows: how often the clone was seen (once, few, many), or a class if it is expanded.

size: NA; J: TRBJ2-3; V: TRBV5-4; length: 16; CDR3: CASSLQPGKPPDTQYF
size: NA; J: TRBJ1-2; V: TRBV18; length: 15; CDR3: CASSPYEGANYGYTF
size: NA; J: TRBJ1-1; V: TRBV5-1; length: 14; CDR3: CASSSTGGANEAFF
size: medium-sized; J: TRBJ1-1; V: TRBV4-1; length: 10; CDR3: CASSGTEAFF
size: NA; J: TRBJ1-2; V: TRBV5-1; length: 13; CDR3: CASSLTGYSGYTF
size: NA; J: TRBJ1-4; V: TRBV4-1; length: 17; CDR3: CASSQVADLSTNEKLFF
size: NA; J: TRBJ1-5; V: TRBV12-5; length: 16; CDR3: CASGLDISGGNQPQHF
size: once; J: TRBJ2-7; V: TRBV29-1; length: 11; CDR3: CSTRGGDGQYF
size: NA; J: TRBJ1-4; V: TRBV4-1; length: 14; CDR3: CASSQDRGVEKLFF
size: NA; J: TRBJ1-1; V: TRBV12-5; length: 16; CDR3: CASGSDSDGSYTEAFF
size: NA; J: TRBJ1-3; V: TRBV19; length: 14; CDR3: CASSSSEGWDTIYF
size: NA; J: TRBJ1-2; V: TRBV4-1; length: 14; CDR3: CASSQRQGSYGYTF
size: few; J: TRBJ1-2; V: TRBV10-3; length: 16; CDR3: CAISESMRLGVYGYTF
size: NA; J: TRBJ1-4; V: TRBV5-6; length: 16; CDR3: CASRSVSGTRGEKLFF
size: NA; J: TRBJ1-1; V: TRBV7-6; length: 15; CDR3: CASSPAGARVTEAFF
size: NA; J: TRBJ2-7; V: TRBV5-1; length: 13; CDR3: CASSPGLGYEQYF
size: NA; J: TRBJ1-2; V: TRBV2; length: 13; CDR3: CASRFRVNYGYTF
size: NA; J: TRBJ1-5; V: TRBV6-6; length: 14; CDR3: CASSYGQGGEPQHF
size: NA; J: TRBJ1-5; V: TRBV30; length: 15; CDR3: CAWSVSTGANQPQHF
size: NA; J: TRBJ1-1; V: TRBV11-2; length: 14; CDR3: CASSLDRWYTEAFF
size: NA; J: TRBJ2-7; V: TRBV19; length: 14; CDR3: CASSIMGQAYEQYF
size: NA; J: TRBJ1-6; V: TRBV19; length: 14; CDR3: CASSIRQANSPLHF
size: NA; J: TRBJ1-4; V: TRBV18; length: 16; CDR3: CASSRDRDVANEKLFF
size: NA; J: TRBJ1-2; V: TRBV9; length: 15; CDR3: CASSGGTGGGYGYTF